One sample yielded the 28 T cell receptor beta chains listed below, sequenced in a study of T cell responses to AZD1222 COVID-19 vaccine. The repertoire was sequenced with immunoSEQ multiplex PCR; TCRdb's copy has only in-frame clones and lacks some. The sample holds over 200,000 clones, around 94% seen once. This specimen was peripheral blood, taken 28 days after the second dose of the MenACWY control vaccine. The receptor source for this set is an adult who received the MenACWY meningococcal vaccine as a control.

On this clone itself: This specimen includes other DNA sequences encoding the same CDR3. The genes are TRBV20-1 and TRBJ1-1, with D unresolved. Germline V gives CDR1 DFQATT, CDR2 SNEGSKA (reference sequence). The V and J ends lost 6 bases and 2 bases respectively, with 7 bases between them. The CDR3 loop spans 11 amino acids. CDR3 sequence (DNA): TGCAGTGCCGTAATAAACACTGAAGCTTTCTTT. Its translation: CSAVINTEAFF.

As to this clone: The junction departs from the called germline gene at one end, perhaps through a read error. In the same sample, other DNA sequences code for this CDR3. J is TRBJ1-6 and V is TRBV27; unclear D gene. CDR3 size: 17 residues. Germline V lookup: CDR1 MNHEY, CDR2 SMNVEV (reference sequence). Here the CDR3 DNA reads TGTGCCAGCAGTTTAGTTCTCGGGAGCTCCTATAATTCACCCCTCCATTTT. It specifies CASSLVLGSSYNSPLHF.

The genes are TRBV4-3 and TRBJ2-3; a possible D gene is TRBD1 (5 bases). CDR1 is LGHNA and CDR2 is YSLEER in the germline V gene. V was pared by 1 base and J by 3 bases, with 11 bases between. The CDR3 runs 15 residues. As DNA, the CDR3 is TGCGCCAGCAGCCAAGGGCTAGGGGTGACAGATACGCAGTATTTT. Protein: CASSQGLGVTDTQYF.

The rearrangement joins TRBV19 to TRBJ1-5; 12 positions agree with TRBD1. The germline V gene encodes CDR1 LNHDA and CDR2 SQIVND (reference sequence). J gave up 6 bases and V 7 bases, and 4 bases lay outside the gene matches. This CDR3 spans 14 amino acids. The CDR3 nucleotides read TGTGCCAGTACCGGGACAGGGGGCGGTCAGCCCCAGCATTTT. This encodes CASTGTGGGQPQHF.

This chain joins TRBV5-1 and TRBJ2-3, with D hard to call. CDR1 SGHRS and CDR2 YFSETQ come from the germline V gene. With 4 bases removed from V and 1 base from J, the gap between germline ends came to 7 bases. The length of the CDR3 is 13 residues. The CDR3: CASSTQGTDTQYF. The CDR3 DNA sequence: TGCGCCAGCAGCACCCAGGGCACAGATACGCAGTATTTT.

This chain uses TRBV5-8 with TRBJ2-7, with 9 bases fitting TRBD1. The V segment lost 4 bases and the J segment 5 bases; nucleotides outside the gene matches: 7. The germline gives CDR1 SGHTS, CDR2 YDEGEE. The CDR3 consists of 14 residues. The CDR3 DNA is TGTGCCAGCAGCAGGCGGGACAGGGACGACGAGCAGTACTTC. Translation: CASSRRDRDDEQYF. Full variable domain (remainder filled in from reference TRBV5-8 and TRBJ2-7): EAGVTQSPTHLIKTRGQQATLRCSPISGHTSVYWYQQALGLGLQFLLWYDEGEERNRGNFPPRFSGRQFPNYSSELNVNALELEDSALYLCASSRRDRDDEQYFGPGTRLTVT.

This clone was detected once. The chain carries TRBV30 and TRBJ2-7, with 14 bases matching TRBD2. The germline V gene has CDR1 GTSNPN and CDR2 SVGIG (reference sequence). The CDR3 consists of 18 residues. V lost 1 base, J lost 6 bases, and 14 bases stayed unmatched. In nucleotides, the CDR3 is TGTGCCTGGAGTGGGCGGCGGACTAGCGGGAGGCCCACTGGCGAGCAGTACTTC. Its translation: CAWSGRRTSGRPTGEQYF. The full variable domain, in which reference TRBV30 and TRBJ2-7 provide the parts outside the CDR3, is SQTIHQWPATLVQPVGSPLSLECTVEGTSNPNLYWYRQAAGRGLQLLFYSVGIGQISSEVPQNLSASRPQDRQFILSSKKLLLSDSGFYLCAWSGRRTSGRPTGEQYFGPGTRLTVT.

The chain links TRBV5-1 to TRBJ1-1; a weak D match, TRBD1 (5 bases). CDR1 and CDR2 (germline): SGHRS, YFSETQ. The CDR3 extends over 14 amino acids. Between the trimmed V and J ends, which lost 3 bases and 3 bases, there was a span of 12 bases. The CDR3 region is CASSWGGFDTEAFF. The CDR3 DNA sequence: TGCGCCAGCAGCTGGGGGGGATTTGACACTGAAGCTTTCTTT.

The chain couples TRBV7-9 to TRBJ2-2, with unresolved D. Trimming left V 4 bases short and J 1 base short, with 10 bases between. The length of the CDR3 is 15 residues. Germline loops: CDR1 SEHNR, CDR2 FQNEAQ (reference sequence). The CDR3 DNA follows: TGTGCCAGCAGCTCTATTCAAAAGAACACCGGGGAGCTGTTTTTT. It encodes CASSSIQKNTGELFF.

The sample holds a few counts of this clone. The genes are TRBV11-2 and TRBJ2-7, with D maybe TRBD1 (6 bases). Trimming took off 3 bases at V and 2 bases at J, with 11 bases between the two ends. The CDR3 spans 14 residues. CDR1 is SGHAT and CDR2 is FQNNGV in the germline V gene. The CDR3, as DNA: TGTGCCAGCAGCTTGACTGGGGACACCTACGAGCAGTACTTC. Translating gives CASSLTGDTYEQYF. Full variable domain (rest looked up from reference TRBV11-2 and TRBJ2-7): EAGVAQSPRYKIIEKRQSVAFWCNPISGHATLYWYQQILGQGPKLLIQFQNNGVVDDSQLPKDRFSAERLKGVDSTLKIQPAKLEDSAVYLCASSLTGDTYEQYFGPGTRLTVT.

The rearrangement links TRBV2 to TRBJ2-5; tentative D call: TRBD1 (6 bases). The V gene lost 5 bases and the J gene lost 0 bases, with 10 bases spanning the gap. The CDR3 sequence is 14 residues long. Germline CDR1 reads SNHLY; CDR2 reads FYNNEI. The CDR3 loop is CASSLDRDQETQYF. As DNA, the CDR3 is TGTGCCAGCAGTCTGGACAGAGACCAAGAGACCCAGTACTTC.

CDR3 nucleotides: TGTGCCAGCAGTTTATCCTCCGTGGGCACTGAAGCTTTCTTT. Protein sequence: CASSLSSVGTEAFF. The V call is TRBV27, the J call TRBJ1-1; no reliable D call. The CDR3 extends over 14 amino acids. Germline lookup yields CDR1 MNHEY and CDR2 SMNVEV (reference sequence). V lost 0 bases, J lost 4 bases, and 9 bases lay in between.

This chain joins TRBV3-1 (or the pseudogene TRBV3-2) and TRBJ2-3, with a tentative D call TRBD1 (7 bases). Germline V gene sequence: CDR1 LGHDT, CDR2 YNNKEL (reference sequence). Trimming pared 4 bases from V and 5 bases from J, leaving 19 bases between. This CDR3 spans 16 amino acids. The CDR3 nucleotides are TGTGCCAGCAGCCGCGGGACAGCCGGGGGTGAAGATACGCAGTATTTT. Its translation: CASSRGTAGGEDTQYF.

The rearrangement uses TRBV5-6 and TRBJ2-7; D might be TRBD1 (6 bases). This CDR3 is 13 amino acids long. Germline loops: CDR1 SGHDT, CDR2 YYEEEE. V lost 5 bases and J 1 base, leaving 10 bases between the germline ends. CDR3 sequence reads: CASRRTVSYEQYF. Written as DNA, the CDR3 is TGTGCCAGCAGAAGGACAGTTTCCTACGAGCAGTACTTC.

The chain uses TRBV6-5 and TRBJ1-5; 7 bases line up with TRBD1. The CDR3 runs 15 residues. After removal of 4 bases from V and 2 bases from J, the junction contained 5 bases not matched to a gene. Germline lookup yields CDR1 MNHEY and CDR2 SVGAGI. CDR3 bases: TGTGCCAGCAGTTCCCGGGACAGCCGCAATCAGCCCCAGCATTTT. This codes for CASSSRDSRNQPQHF.

The chain recombines TRBV4-1 with TRBJ1-4; a possible D gene is TRBD1 (5 bases). The ends were cut back, 2 bases at V and 8 bases at J, with 12 bases in the middle. CDR3 size: 14 residues. CDR1 and CDR2 (germline): MGHRA, YSYEKL. The CDR3 DNA reads TGCGCCAGCAGCCAATCCCAGGGTGGGGAAAAACTGTTTTTT. Protein: CASSQSQGGEKLFF.

The chain uses TRBV2 and TRBJ1-6; no clear D. Trimming took off 0 bases at V and 8 bases at J, with 2 bases between the two ends. The CDR3 is made up of 12 amino acids. The germline CDR1 and CDR2 sequences are SNHLY and FYNNEI. The DNA of the CDR3 is TGTGCCAGCAGTGAAGCGTATTCACCCCTCCACTTT. Amino acid sequence: CASSEAYSPLHF.

The rearrangement joins TRBV5-4 to TRBJ1-2; 7 bases are shared with TRBD1. V was pared by 2 bases and J by 6 bases, with 10 bases of the junction left unmatched. The length of the CDR3 is 15 residues. The germline gives CDR1 SGHNT, CDR2 YYREEE (reference sequence). This CDR3 reads CASSFLGTVGNGYTF. As DNA, the CDR3 is TGTGCCAGCAGCTTCCTGGGGACAGTCGGTAATGGCTACACCTTC. Together with reference TRBV5-4 and TRBJ1-2, the CDR3 gives the full variable domain: ETGVTQSPTHLIKTRGQQVTLRCSSQSGHNTVSWYQQALGQGPQFIFQYYREEENGRGNFPPRFSGLQFPNYSSELNVNALELDDSALYLCASSFLGTVGNGYTFGSGTRLTVV.

In its sample, this clone was seen once. The chain employs TRBV30 and TRBJ1-6; D possibly corresponds to TRBD1 (6 bases). The V gene's germline CDR1 is GTSNPN and CDR2 SVGIG (reference sequence). V dropped 1 base and J dropped 6 bases, with 10 bases sitting between them. This CDR3 spans 14 amino acids. The CDR3 spells CAWSGGHPNSPLHF. The CDR3 DNA is TGTGCCTGGAGTGGGGGGCACCCTAATTCACCCCTCCACTTT. Full variable domain (missing parts from reference TRBV30 and TRBJ1-6): SQTIHQWPATLVQPVGSPLSLECTVEGTSNPNLYWYRQAAGRGLQLLFYSVGIGQISSEVPQNLSASRPQDRQFILSSKKLLLSDSGFYLCAWSGGHPNSPLHFGNGTRLTVT.

This chain joins TRBV30 and TRBJ1-6; D gene uncertain. Per germline, CDR1 GTSNPN and CDR2 SVGIG (reference sequence). The CDR3 has 12 residues. The V gene lost 3 bases and the J gene lost 9 bases, with 9 bases spanning the gap. The chain's CDR3 is CAWSSKGSPLHF. CDR3 nucleotides: TGTGCCTGGAGCAGCAAGGGTTCACCCCTCCACTTT.

CDR3 region: CASSLRAGLSYEQYF. For the CDR3, the DNA is TGTGCCAGCAGCTTAAGAGCGGGATTATCCTACGAGCAGTACTTC. The V and J genes are TRBV7-3 and TRBJ2-7; 7 bases fit TRBD2. CDR1 and CDR2 (germline): SGHTA, FQGTGA. Trimming took 1 base from V and 1 from J; bases not matched to a gene: 4. This CDR3 region has 15 residues.

The chain combines TRBV19 with TRBJ2-1, with 7 bases identical to TRBD2. The germline CDR1 and CDR2 sequences are LNHDA and SQIVND (reference sequence). The CDR3 contains 13 residues. V was pared by 7 bases and J by 6 bases, with 6 bases of the junction left unmatched. The CDR3 here is CASTPGLGNEQFF. The CDR3 nucleotides are TGTGCCAGTACCCCCGGACTAGGCAATGAGCAGTTCTTC.

V is TRBV10-3 and J is TRBJ2-2; no definite D call. The CDR3 spans 15 residues. Germline CDR1 is ENHRY and CDR2 is SYGVKD. Trimming removed 0 bases at V and 0 bases at J, with 5 bases between. CDR3 loop: CAISESRPNTGELFF. DNA for the CDR3: TGTGCCATCAGTGAGTCGAGGCCGAACACCGGGGAGCTGTTTTTT.

The chain joins TRBV5-1 to TRBJ2-1; 8 nucleotides align to TRBD2. With V trimmed by 0 bases and J by 2 bases, 4 bases remained unmatched. CDR3 length: 16 residues. Germline V gene data show CDR1 as SGHRS and CDR2 as YFSETQ. The CDR3 here is CASSLAVGLAYNEQFF. The CDR3 region has the DNA TGCGCCAGCAGCTTGGCCGTGGGACTAGCCTACAATGAGCAGTTCTTC.

The chain recombines TRBV5-1 with TRBJ1-3; D ambiguous. Germline V gene sequence: CDR1 SGHRS, CDR2 YFSETQ. Deletions cut 0 bases from V and 3 bases from J, with 7 bases between. The length of the CDR3 is 14 residues. The CDR3 loop is CASSLGANGNTIYF. For the CDR3, the DNA is TGCGCCAGCAGCTTGGGGGCGAATGGAAACACCATATATTTT.

J is TRBJ2-1 and V is TRBV5-6; 11 nucleotides match TRBD2. Germline V gene data show CDR1 as SGHDT and CDR2 as YYEEEE. Losses at the gene ends were 0 bases for V and 12 bases for J; bases not matched to a gene: 11. The CDR3 is made up of 16 amino acids. The CDR3 nucleotides read TGTGCCAGCAGCTTGGCCCTAGCGGGAGGCTGGGCAGGGCAGTTCTTC. The encoded protein is CASSLALAGGWAGQFF. The entire variable domain, with the rest obtained from reference TRBV5-6 and TRBJ2-1, is as follows: DAGVTQSPTHLIKTRGQQVTLRCSPKSGHDTVSWYQQALGQGPQFIFQYYEEEERQRGNFPDRFSGHQFPNYSSELNVNALLLGDSALYLCASSLALAGGWAGQFFGPGTRLTVL.

V gene TRBV28 combines with J gene TRBJ1-2; D uncertain. Per germline, CDR1 MDHEN and CDR2 SYDVKM. The CDR3 totals 13 residues. V shed 4 bases and J shed 4 bases, with 10 bases lying between them. CDR3 DNA sequence: TGTGCCAGCAGTTCTACTCGAAGCTATGGCTACACCTTC. Translated, it gives CASSSTRSYGYTF.

The DNA for the CDR3 is TGTGCCAGCCGACAGGGGAACACTGAAGCTTTCTTT. Encoded protein: CASRQGNTEAFF. This chain uses TRBV7-9 with TRBJ1-1; 7 bases match TRBD1. The germline V gene encodes CDR1 SEHNR and CDR2 FQNEAQ (reference sequence). Trimming at V came to 8 bases and at J to 1 base, leaving 1 base not matched to a gene. CDR3 length: 12 residues.